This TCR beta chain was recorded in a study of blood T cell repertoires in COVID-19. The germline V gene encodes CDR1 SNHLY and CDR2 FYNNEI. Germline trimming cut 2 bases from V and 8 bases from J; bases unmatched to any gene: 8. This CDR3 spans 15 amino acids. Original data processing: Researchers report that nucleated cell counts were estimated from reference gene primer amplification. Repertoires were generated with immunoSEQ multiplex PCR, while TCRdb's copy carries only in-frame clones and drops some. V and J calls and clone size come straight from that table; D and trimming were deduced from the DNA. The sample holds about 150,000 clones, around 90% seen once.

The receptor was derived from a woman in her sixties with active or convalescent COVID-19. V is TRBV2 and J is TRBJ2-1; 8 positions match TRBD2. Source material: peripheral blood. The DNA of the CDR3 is TGTGCCAGCAGTGAACAACGGGGGGGCAGCGATGAGCAGTTCTTC. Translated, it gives CASSEQRGGSDEQFF.